This T cell receptor beta chain derives from a study of response to subunit inactivated influenza vaccine. Overall study results and limits: There was a suggestion from the authors that each seasonal influenza vaccination recruits few new T cells.

TCRdb analysed the RT-PCR reads with MiXCR anew, one entry per CDR3 protein. The table records roughly 500,000 distinct CDR3 sequences, about 25% of them present only once. Germline trimming cut 7 bases from V and 3 bases from J; bases unmatched to any gene: 2. CDR3 size: 12 residues. In germline, CDR1 is DFQATT, CDR2 SNEGSKA (reference sequence). This clonotype appeared a few times. Its antigen is unidentified. This material consisted of CD4+ T cells sorted from PBMCs, taken roughly 5 days after vaccination. This rearrangement joins TRBV20-1 to TRBJ1-4; TRBD1 agrees at 7 bases. This receptor was identified in a man aged 45-60 years who received an inactivated influenza vaccine. The CDR3 protein is CSGDSSNEKLFF. CDR3 DNA sequence: TGCAGTGGGGACAGTTCTAATGAAAAACTGTTTTTT.